This passage covers 23 T cell receptor beta chains from one sample sequenced in a study of blood T cell repertoires in COVID-19. Produced via immunoSEQ multiplex PCR; TCRdb's table is partial and in-frame only. The data contain more than 140,000 clones, 75% to 85% of them singletons. The sample comprised peripheral blood. The receptors stem from a woman aged 45-65 years in a cohort sampled during active or convalescent COVID-19.

The chain combines TRBV5-1 with TRBJ2-1; TRBD2 matches at 10 bases. With 5 bases clipped from V and 6 bases from J, the junction kept 8 bases outside the gene matches. This CDR3 is 15 amino acids long. The germline V gene has CDR1 SGHRS and CDR2 YFSETQ. The CDR3 DNA reads TGCGCCAGCAGACCCAGCGGGGGGGCGTCCAATGAGCAGTTCTTC. This codes for CASRPSGGASNEQFF.

The rearrangement uses TRBV19 and TRBJ2-3, with D perhaps matching TRBD2 (5 bases). The V end lost 8 bases, the J end lost 2 bases, and 14 bases lay between the germline ends. Germline values: CDR1 LNHDA, CDR2 SQIVND (reference sequence). The CDR3 spans 14 residues. For the CDR3, the DNA is TGTGCCAGTTCCTTGACTCGGGACACAGATACGCAGTATTTT. As protein: CASSLTRDTDTQYF.

The rearrangement joins TRBV6-5 to TRBJ1-3; 8 nucleotides line up with TRBD1. This CDR3 contains 16 residues. The germline V gene encodes CDR1 MNHEY and CDR2 SVGAGI. The V segment lost 0 bases and the J segment 4 bases; nucleotides outside the gene matches: 5. This chain's CDR3 is CASSYSADRAGNTIYF. The CDR3 DNA reads as TGTGCCAGCAGTTACTCGGCGGACAGGGCGGGAAACACCATATATTTT.

The rearrangement links TRBV9 to TRBJ2-2; 9 bases align to TRBD1. Losses at the gene ends were 2 bases for V and 4 bases for J; bases not matched to a gene: 3. From germline, CDR1 is SGDLS and CDR2 YYNGEE. The CDR3 totals 15 residues. The CDR3 DNA is TGTGCCAGCAGCGTTGGGACAGGGACCACCGGGGAGCTGTTTTTT. It specifies CASSVGTGTTGELFF.

The chain employs TRBV10-2 and TRBJ2-1, with D tentatively TRBD2 (6 bases). This CDR3 has 15 residues. Germline CDR1 reads WSHSY; CDR2 reads SAAADI. Deletions cut 2 bases from V and 0 bases from J, with 8 bases between. CDR3 sequence reads: CASSEGGISYNEQFF. The DNA of the CDR3 is TGCGCCAGCAGTGAGGGGGGGATCTCCTACAATGAGCAGTTCTTC.

The V call is TRBV7-2, the J call TRBJ2-1; 10 bases fit TRBD2. Trimming took 1 base from V and 4 from J; bases not matched to a gene: 4. Per the germline V gene, CDR1 is SGHTA and CDR2 is FQGNSA. The CDR3 sequence is 16 residues long. The CDR3 here is CASSLVGSGGYNEQFF. Here the CDR3 DNA reads TGTGCCAGCAGCTTAGTCGGTAGCGGGGGGTACAATGAGCAGTTCTTC.

V is TRBV29-1 and J is TRBJ2-1; D remains unclear. This CDR3 has 14 residues. Germline lookup yields CDR1 SQVTM and CDR2 ANQGSEA. V lost 4 bases and J lost 0, with 10 bases in between. This chain's CDR3 is CSVARQSSYNEQFF. CDR3 bases: TGCAGCGTTGCGAGACAAAGCTCCTACAATGAGCAGTTCTTC.

This chain uses TRBV28 with TRBJ2-3; 7 bases fit TRBD2. J gave up 2 bases and V 5 bases, and 13 bases lay outside the gene matches. The CDR3 sequence is 17 residues long. Germline assignment: CDR1 MDHEN and CDR2 SYDVKM. CDR3 DNA: TGTGCCAGCAGTCCACACGTGACTAGCTACAACACAGATACGCAGTATTTT. This codes for CASSPHVTSYNTDTQYF.

The chain is built from TRBV19 and TRBJ1-2; 7 nucleotides match TRBD1. In germline, CDR1 is LNHDA, CDR2 SQIVND (reference sequence). V shed 5 bases, J shed 4 bases, and the junction held 7 bases outside the gene matches. The CDR3 length is 14 residues. The CDR3 DNA is TGTGCCAGTAGTCGGGACAGAAGACTCTATGGCTACACCTTC. It encodes CASSRDRRLYGYTF.

This clone appeared a single time. The chain uses TRBV19 and TRBJ1-2, with TRBD1 matching over 9 bases. In germline, CDR1 is LNHDA, CDR2 SQIVND (reference sequence). After removal of 6 bases from V and 4 bases from J, the junction contained 9 bases not matched to a gene. The CDR3 has 15 amino acids. CDR3 DNA: TGTGCCAGTAGACAGACAGGGGGAATATCCTATGGCTACACCTTC. Translation gives CASRQTGGISYGYTF.

The chain is built from TRBV27 and TRBJ2-1, with 9 bases lining up with TRBD2. V trimming: 4 bases; J trimming: 1 base; junction bases outside the gene matches: 11. From germline, CDR1 is MNHEY and CDR2 SMNVEV (reference sequence). This CDR3 spans 18 amino acids. CDR3 protein: CASSSGGGAFSSYNEQFF. The DNA for the CDR3 is TGTGCCAGCAGTTCGGGCGGGGGGGCCTTCAGTTCCTACAATGAGCAGTTCTTC.

This chain joins TRBV12-5 and TRBJ1-2; 7 bases match TRBD1. In germline, CDR1 is LGHNT, CDR2 FRNRAP. The V segment lost 0 bases and the J segment 4 bases; nucleotides outside the gene matches: 8. This CDR3 has 16 residues. The CDR3 region is CASGLVPLEGAYGYTF. The CDR3 DNA sequence: TGTGCTAGTGGTTTGGTACCCCTCGAGGGGGCCTATGGCTACACCTTC.

The chain links TRBV2 to TRBJ1-6; D ambiguous. CDR1 SNHLY and CDR2 FYNNEI come from the germline V gene. The CDR3 is made up of 14 amino acids. V was shortened by 4 bases and J by 5 bases, with 9 bases between the two germline ends. CDR3 DNA: TGTGCCAGCAGTGGGTGGGCAGATAATTCACCCCTCCACTTT. It codes for CASSGWADNSPLHF.

In nucleotides, the CDR3 is TGTGCCAGCAGTCAAAATGACAGGGGATCCGGGGAGCTGTTTTTT. It specifies CASSQNDRGSGELFF. The chain is built from TRBV2 and TRBJ2-2; the match to TRBD1 covers 8 bases. Germline values: CDR1 SNHLY, CDR2 FYNNEI. The CDR3 totals 15 residues. Trimming took 5 bases from V and 6 from J; bases not matched to a gene: 8. Drawing the rest from reference TRBV2 and TRBJ2-2, the complete variable domain is EPEVTQTPSHQVTQMGQEVILRCVPISNHLYFYWYRQILGQKVEFLVSFYNNEISEKSEIFDDQFSVERPDGSNFTLKIRSTKLEDSAMYFCASSQNDRGSGELFFGEGSRLTVL.

The genes are TRBV30 and TRBJ1-6; 7 bases are a match to TRBD1. CDR3 length: 15 amino acids. V was clipped by 6 bases and J by 7 bases; unmatched bases: 12. Germline CDR1 reads GTSNPN; CDR2 reads SVGIG (reference sequence). CDR3 in amino acids: CACPLDRFLNSPLHF. For the CDR3, the DNA is TGTGCCTGCCCCTTGGACAGGTTCCTCAATTCACCCCTCCACTTT.

The rearrangement joins TRBV6-2 or TRBV6-3 to TRBJ2-5; no clear D. Germline V gene lookup returns CDR1 MNHEY and CDR2 SVGEGT. This CDR3 region has 15 residues. The V gene lost 0 bases and the J gene lost 5 bases, with 13 bases spanning the gap. CDR3 in amino acids: CASSYSVGGRETQYF. CDR3 nucleotides: TGTGCCAGCAGTTACTCTGTAGGCGGCCGGGAGACCCAGTACTTC.

The chain combines TRBV9 with TRBJ2-5; 12 positions match TRBD2. Per the germline V gene, CDR1 is SGDLS and CDR2 is YYNGEE. The CDR3 is 16 amino acids. V gave up 0 bases and J gave up 5 bases; unmatched junction bases: 5. CDR3 loop: CASSVGASGGGETQYF. CDR3 in DNA: TGTGCCAGCAGCGTAGGGGCTAGCGGGGGGGGTGAGACCCAGTACTTC.

V and J are TRBV2 and TRBJ2-1, with TRBD1 identical over 7 bases. With V trimmed by 6 bases and J by 3 bases, 14 bases remained unmatched. CDR3 length: 17 residues. Germline lookup yields CDR1 SNHLY and CDR2 FYNNEI. The CDR3 nucleotides read TGTGCCAGCAGAGACAGGACCAGGGGGACAGTCTACAATGAGCAGTTCTTC. This codes for CASRDRTRGTVYNEQFF.

The chain joins TRBV28 to TRBJ2-1; 11 bases align to TRBD2. This CDR3 has 15 residues. Germline V gene lookup returns CDR1 MDHEN and CDR2 SYDVKM. V was pared by 10 bases and J by 9 bases, with 14 bases of the junction left unmatched. CDR3 DNA: TGTGCCATCAAAGCCCAGGCTAGCGGGGGGCGTGAGCAGTTCTTC. Protein: CAIKAQASGGREQFF.

V is TRBV11-2 and J is TRBJ1-6; D is uncertain. Germline V gene sequence: CDR1 SGHAT, CDR2 FQNNGV. CDR3 size: 15 residues. V was shortened by 5 bases and J by 8 bases, with 16 bases between the two germline ends. The CDR3 here is CASSPREGWDSPLHF. The CDR3 DNA reads TGTGCCAGCAGCCCCCGGGAGGGCTGGGATTCACCCCTCCACTTT.

The chain employs TRBV9 and TRBJ2-1; the D gene is possibly TRBD2 (5 bases). Germline assignment: CDR1 SGDLS and CDR2 YYNGEE. The CDR3 is 15 amino acids. Trimming left V 4 bases short and J 0 bases short, with 11 bases between. The CDR3 DNA reads TGTGCCAGCAGCCAAAGCGGTAGCTCCTACAATGAGCAGTTCTTC. Translated, it gives CASSQSGSSYNEQFF.

This sequence joins TRBV10-2 and TRBJ1-1; 11 nucleotides line up with TRBD1. The CDR3 loop spans 14 amino acids. Germline loops: CDR1 WSHSY, CDR2 SAAADI. The V gene end was trimmed by 6 bases and the J gene end by 6 bases; junction bases not matched to a gene: 6. CDR3 sequence (DNA): TGCGCCAGCAGAGCGGGACAGGGGGTTGCTGAAGCTTTCTTT. Its protein is CASRAGQGVAEAFF.

The genes are TRBV4-1 and TRBJ2-1; 9 nucleotides match TRBD2. Trimming at V came to 0 bases and at J to 9 bases, leaving 12 bases not matched to a gene. The V gene's germline CDR1 is MGHRA and CDR2 YSYEKL. This CDR3 comprises 17 residues. CDR3 sequence reads: CASSQDRSLAGITEQFF. DNA for the CDR3: TGCGCCAGCAGCCAAGATAGGAGCCTAGCGGGGATTACTGAGCAGTTCTTC.